The 5 T cell receptor beta chains below were found in one sample sequenced in a study of T-cell memory formation after mild COVID-19. TCRdb re-called the 5' RACE reads through MiXCR, storing one row per CDR3 protein. Of 400,000 to 550,000 distinct CDR3 sequences in the sample, around a quarter were seen once. The material sequenced was PBMCs or a T cell subset sorted from them (not recorded which). The receptors shown here come from an adult woman who had mild COVID-19 (a few samples of this study predate the infection). Cell type and time point are not known.

This sequence joins TRBV28 and TRBJ2-5; D uncertain. The CDR3 contains 15 residues. Trimming took off 7 bases at V and 2 bases at J, with 17 bases between the two ends. Germline V lookup: CDR1 MDHEN, CDR2 SYDVKM. The CDR3 sequence: CASTPGWAAQETQYF. The CDR3 nucleotides read TGTGCCAGCACCCCGGGTTGGGCAGCTCAAGAGACCCAGTACTTC.

The chain is built from TRBV7-9 and TRBJ2-7, with D perhaps matching TRBD1 or TRBD2 (6 bases each). V lost 5 bases, J lost 2 bases, and 13 bases lay in between. The CDR3 has 14 amino acids. The germline V gene encodes CDR1 SEHNR and CDR2 FQNEAQ (reference sequence). CDR3 amino acids: CASSGGGLPYEQYF. The CDR3 DNA is TGTGCCAGCAGCGGAGGGGGGTTACCCTACGAGCAGTACTTC.

The rearrangement links TRBV9 to TRBJ2-2; TRBD2 matches 16 bases. Per germline, CDR1 SGDLS and CDR2 YYNGEE. The CDR3 is made up of 18 amino acids. V lost 5 bases and J lost 4; bases outside the gene matches: 8. This chain's CDR3 is CASSGTSGGEFGTGELFF. CDR3 sequence (DNA): TGTGCCAGCAGTGGGACTAGCGGGGGGGAGTTCGGCACCGGGGAGCTGTTTTTT.

The chain joins TRBV19 to TRBJ2-3; D gene ambiguous. The V end lost 5 bases, the J end lost 4 bases, and 13 bases lay between the germline ends. In germline, CDR1 is LNHDA, CDR2 SQIVND (reference sequence). This CDR3 has 14 residues. The CDR3 nucleotides are TGTGCCAGTAGTGACGGAATGTGGTCAGATACGCAGTATTTT. Translated, it gives CASSDGMWSDTQYF.

The chain uses TRBV12-3 or TRBV12-4 and TRBJ1-2, with D hard to call. There are 14 residues in the CDR3. The V end lost 0 bases, the J end lost 2 bases, and 7 bases lay between the germline ends. The CDR3, as DNA: TGTGCCAGCAGTTTAGCGGCAGACAACTATGGCTACACCTTC. Its translation is CASSLAADNYGYTF.